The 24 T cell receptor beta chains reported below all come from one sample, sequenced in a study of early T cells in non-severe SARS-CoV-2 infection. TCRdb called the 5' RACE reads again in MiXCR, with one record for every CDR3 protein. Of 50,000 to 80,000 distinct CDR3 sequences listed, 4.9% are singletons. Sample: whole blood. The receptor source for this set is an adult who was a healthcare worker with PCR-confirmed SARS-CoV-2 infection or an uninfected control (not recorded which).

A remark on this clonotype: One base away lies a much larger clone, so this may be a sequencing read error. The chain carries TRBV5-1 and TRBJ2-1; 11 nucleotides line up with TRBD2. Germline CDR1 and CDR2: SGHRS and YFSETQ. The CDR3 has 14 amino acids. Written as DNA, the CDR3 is TGCGCCAGCAGCATCCGGACTAGCGGGTATGAGCAGTCCTTC. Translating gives CASSIRTSGYEQSF.

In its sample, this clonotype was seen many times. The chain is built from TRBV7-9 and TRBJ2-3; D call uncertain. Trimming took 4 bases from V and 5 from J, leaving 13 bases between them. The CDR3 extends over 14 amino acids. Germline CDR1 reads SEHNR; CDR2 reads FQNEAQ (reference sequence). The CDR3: CASSSVGKGDTQYF. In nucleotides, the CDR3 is TGTGCCAGCAGCTCGGTTGGGAAGGGAGATACGCAGTATTTT.

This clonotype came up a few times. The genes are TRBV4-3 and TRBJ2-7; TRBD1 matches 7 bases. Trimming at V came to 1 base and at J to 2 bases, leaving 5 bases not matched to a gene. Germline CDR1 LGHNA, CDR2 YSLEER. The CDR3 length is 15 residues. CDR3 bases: TGCGCCAGCAGCCAAGCTACAGGGACAGCCTACGAGCAGTACTTC. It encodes CASSQATGTAYEQYF.

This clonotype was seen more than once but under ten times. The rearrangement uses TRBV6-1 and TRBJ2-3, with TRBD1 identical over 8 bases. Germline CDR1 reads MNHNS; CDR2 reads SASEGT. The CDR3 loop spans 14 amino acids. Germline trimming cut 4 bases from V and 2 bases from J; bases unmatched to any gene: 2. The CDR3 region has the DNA TGTGCCAGCAGTGGACAGGGGTACACAGATACGCAGTATTTT. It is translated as CASSGQGYTDTQYF.

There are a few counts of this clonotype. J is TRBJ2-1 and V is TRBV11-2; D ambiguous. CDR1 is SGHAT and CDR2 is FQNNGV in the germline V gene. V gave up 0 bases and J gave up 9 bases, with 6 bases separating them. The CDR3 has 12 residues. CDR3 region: CASSLDAIEQFF. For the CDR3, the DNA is TGTGCCAGCAGCTTAGATGCGATTGAGCAGTTCTTC.

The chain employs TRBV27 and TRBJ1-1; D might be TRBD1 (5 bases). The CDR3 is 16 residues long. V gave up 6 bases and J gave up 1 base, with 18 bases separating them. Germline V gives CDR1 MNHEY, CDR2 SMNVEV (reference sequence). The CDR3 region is CASRGGVSEWNTEAFF. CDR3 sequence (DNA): TGTGCCAGCAGGGGGGGGGTTTCCGAATGGAACACTGAAGCTTTCTTT.

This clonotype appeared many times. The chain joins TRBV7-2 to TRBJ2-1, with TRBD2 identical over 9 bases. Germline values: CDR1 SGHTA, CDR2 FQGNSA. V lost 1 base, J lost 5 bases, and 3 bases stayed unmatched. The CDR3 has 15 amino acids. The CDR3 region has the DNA TGTGCCAGCAGCTTAGGGACTAGCGTGAACAATGAGCAGTTCTTC. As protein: CASSLGTSVNNEQFF. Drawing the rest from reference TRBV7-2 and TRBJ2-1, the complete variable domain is GAGVSQSPSNKVTEKGKDVELRCDPISGHTALYWYRQSLGQGLEFLIYFQGNSAPDKSGLPSDRFSAERTGGSVSTLTIQRTQQEDSAVYLCASSLGTSVNNEQFFGPGTRLTVL.

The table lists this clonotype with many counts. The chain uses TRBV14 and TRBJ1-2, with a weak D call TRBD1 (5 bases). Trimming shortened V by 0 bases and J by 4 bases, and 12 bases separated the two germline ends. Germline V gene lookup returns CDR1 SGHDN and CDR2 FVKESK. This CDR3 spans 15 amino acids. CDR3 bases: TGTGCCAGCAGCCAAGAAGGACGGGGGATCTATGGCTACACCTTC. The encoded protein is CASSQEGRGIYGYTF.

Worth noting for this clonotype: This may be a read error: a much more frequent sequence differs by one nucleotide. The CDR3 DNA follows: TGTCCCAGCAGCTTAGAGGTGGTTGGTGAAAAACTGTTTTTT. Encoded protein: CPSSLEVVGEKLFF. This sequence joins TRBV7-9 and TRBJ1-4; D is ambiguous. The V gene's germline CDR1 is SEHNR and CDR2 FQNEAQ (reference sequence). The CDR3 has 14 residues. Variable domain in full (rest from reference TRBV7-9 and TRBJ1-4): DTGVSQNPRHKITKRGQNVTFRCDPISEHNRLYWYRQTLGQGPEFLTYFQNEAQLEKSRLLSDRFSAERPKGSFSTLEIQRTEQGDSAMYLCPSSLEVVGEKLFFGSGTQLSVL.

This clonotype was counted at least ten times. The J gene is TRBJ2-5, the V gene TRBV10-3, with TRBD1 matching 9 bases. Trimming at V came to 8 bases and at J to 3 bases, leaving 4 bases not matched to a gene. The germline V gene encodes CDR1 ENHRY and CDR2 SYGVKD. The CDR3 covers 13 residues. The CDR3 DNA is TGTGCCATCCGGACAGGGGAGAAAGAGACCCAGTACTTC. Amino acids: CAIRTGEKETQYF.

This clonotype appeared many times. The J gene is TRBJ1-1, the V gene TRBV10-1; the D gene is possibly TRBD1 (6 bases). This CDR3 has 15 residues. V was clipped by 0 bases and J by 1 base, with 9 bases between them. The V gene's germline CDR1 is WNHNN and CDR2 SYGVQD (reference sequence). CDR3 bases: TGCGCCAGCAGTGAGTCAAGGGGGAGGAACACTGAAGCTTTCTTT. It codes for CASSESRGRNTEAFF.

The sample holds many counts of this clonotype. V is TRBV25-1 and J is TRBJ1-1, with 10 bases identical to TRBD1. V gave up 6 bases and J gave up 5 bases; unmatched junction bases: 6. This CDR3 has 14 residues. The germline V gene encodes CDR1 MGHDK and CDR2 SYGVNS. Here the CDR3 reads CASRGTGAWTEAFF. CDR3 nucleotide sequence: TGTGCCAGCAGGGGGACAGGGGCGTGGACTGAAGCTTTCTTT.

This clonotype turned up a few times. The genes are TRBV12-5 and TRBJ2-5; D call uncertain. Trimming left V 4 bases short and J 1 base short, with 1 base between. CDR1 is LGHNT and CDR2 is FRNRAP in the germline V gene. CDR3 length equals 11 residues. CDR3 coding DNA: TGTGCTAGTGGTTCCCAAGAGACCCAGTACTTC. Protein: CASGSQETQYF.

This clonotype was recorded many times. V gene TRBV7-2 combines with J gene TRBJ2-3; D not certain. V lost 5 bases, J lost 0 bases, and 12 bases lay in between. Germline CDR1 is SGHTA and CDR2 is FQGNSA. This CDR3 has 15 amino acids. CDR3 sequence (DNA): TGTGCCAGCAGCGCAATAGTTACTAGCACAGATACGCAGTATTTT. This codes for CASSAIVTSTDTQYF.

The CDR3 is CASSLNAGAPNTGELFF. The CDR3 DNA is TGTGCCAGCAGCTTAAACGCGGGAGCCCCGAACACCGGGGAGCTGTTTTTT. The chain carries TRBV7-3 and TRBJ2-2; 7 bases are shared with TRBD2. J lost 0 bases, V lost 1 base, and 5 bases had no gene match. The CDR3 runs to 17 residues. Germline CDR1 reads SGHTA; CDR2 reads FQGTGA.

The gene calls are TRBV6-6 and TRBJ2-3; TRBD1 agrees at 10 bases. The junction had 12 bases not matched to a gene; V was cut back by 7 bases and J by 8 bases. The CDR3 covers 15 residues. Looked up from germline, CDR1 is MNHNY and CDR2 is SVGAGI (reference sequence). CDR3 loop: CASIGLGQGSGTQYF. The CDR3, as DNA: TGTGCCAGCATCGGGTTGGGACAGGGGTCTGGTACGCAGTATTTT.

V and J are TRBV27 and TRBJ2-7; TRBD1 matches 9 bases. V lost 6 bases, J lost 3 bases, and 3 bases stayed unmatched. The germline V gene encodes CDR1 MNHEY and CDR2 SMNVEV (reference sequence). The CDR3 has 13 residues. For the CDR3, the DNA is TGTGCCAGCAGCGGGACAGGGAACTACGAGCAGTACTTC. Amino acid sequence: CASSGTGNYEQYF.

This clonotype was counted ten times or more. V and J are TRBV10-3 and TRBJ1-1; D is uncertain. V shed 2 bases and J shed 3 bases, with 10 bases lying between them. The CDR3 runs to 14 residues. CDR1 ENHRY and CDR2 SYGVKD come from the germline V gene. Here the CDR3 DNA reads TGTGCCATCAGTGAGACAAGAAAGGACACTGAAGCTTTCTTT. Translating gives CAISETRKDTEAFF.

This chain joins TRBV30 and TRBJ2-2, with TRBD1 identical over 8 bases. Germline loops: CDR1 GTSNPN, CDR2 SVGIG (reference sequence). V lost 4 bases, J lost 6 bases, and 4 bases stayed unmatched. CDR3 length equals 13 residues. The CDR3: CAWNAQGAGELFF. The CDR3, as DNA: TGTGCCTGGAATGCACAGGGGGCCGGGGAGCTGTTTTTT. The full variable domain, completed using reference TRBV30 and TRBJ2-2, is SQTIHQWPATLVQPVGSPLSLECTVEGTSNPNLYWYRQAAGRGLQLLFYSVGIGQISSEVPQNLSASRPQDRQFILSSKKLLLSDSGFYLCAWNAQGAGELFFGEGSRLTVL.

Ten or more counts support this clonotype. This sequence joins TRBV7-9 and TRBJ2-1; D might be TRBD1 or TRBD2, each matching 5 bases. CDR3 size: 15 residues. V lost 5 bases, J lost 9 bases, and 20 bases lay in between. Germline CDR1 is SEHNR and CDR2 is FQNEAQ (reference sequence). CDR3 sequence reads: CASSLWMGESSEQFF. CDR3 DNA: TGTGCCAGCAGCCTATGGATGGGGGAGAGTAGTGAGCAGTTCTTC.

The CDR3 nucleotides read TGCGCCAGCAGCCAAGATGCCGGGACAGATACGCAGTATTTT. Its translation is CASSQDAGTDTQYF. The chain couples TRBV4-3 to TRBJ2-3, with unresolved D. Germline loops: CDR1 LGHNA, CDR2 YSLEER. CDR3 length: 14 amino acids. V shed 0 bases and J shed 3 bases, with 7 bases lying between them.

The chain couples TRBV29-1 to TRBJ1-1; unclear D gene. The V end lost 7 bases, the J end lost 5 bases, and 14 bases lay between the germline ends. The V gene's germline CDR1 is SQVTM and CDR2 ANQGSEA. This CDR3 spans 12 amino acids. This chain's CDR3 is CSGDREVTEAFF. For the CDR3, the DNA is TGCAGCGGAGATAGGGAGGTGACTGAAGCTTTCTTT.

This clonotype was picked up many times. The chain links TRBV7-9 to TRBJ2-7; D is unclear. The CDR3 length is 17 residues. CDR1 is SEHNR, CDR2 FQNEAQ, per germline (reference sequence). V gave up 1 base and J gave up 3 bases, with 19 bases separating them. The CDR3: CASSLEGFALTDYEQYF. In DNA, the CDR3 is TGTGCCAGCAGCTTAGAGGGATTTGCCTTGACCGACTACGAGCAGTACTTC.

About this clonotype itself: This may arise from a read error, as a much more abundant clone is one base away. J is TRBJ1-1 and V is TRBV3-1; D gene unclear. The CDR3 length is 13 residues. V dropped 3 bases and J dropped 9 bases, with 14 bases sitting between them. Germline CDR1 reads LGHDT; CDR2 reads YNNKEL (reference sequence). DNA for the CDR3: TGTGCCAGCAGCCACCCCCCTGAGACTCAAGCTTTCTTT. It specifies CASSHPPETQAFF. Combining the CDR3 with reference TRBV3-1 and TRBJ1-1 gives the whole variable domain DTAVSQTPKYLVTQMGNDKSIKCEQNLGHDTMYWYKQDSKKFLKIMFSYNNKELIINETVPNRFSPKSPDKAHLNLHINSLELGDSAVYFCASSHPPETQAFFGQGTRLTVV.